The sequence of this T cell receptor beta chain was determined in a study of T cell responses to AZD1222 COVID-19 vaccine. Study observations and caveats: Possibly, clonal diversity was underestimated; donors were largely white British and included more females.

The data were produced by immunoSEQ multiplex PCR, yet TCRdb's version contains in-frame clones alone and is incomplete. The sample consists of approximately 94,000 clones, 80% to 90% of them appearing once. CDR1 and CDR2 from the germline V gene are LGHNA and YNFKEQ. The CDR3 is 15 amino acids. V lost 1 base to trimming and J lost 5 bases; unmatched junction nucleotides: 0. Details on this clone: Its antigen remains unknown.

This chain links TRBV4-2 with TRBJ1-6, with TRBD1 matching 9 bases. This specimen consisted of peripheral blood, obtained on day 0 of AZD1222 vaccination. The TCR comes from an adult in good health. CDR3 sequence reads: CASSQGDRDNSPLHF. The CDR3 nucleotides read TGTGCCAGCAGCCAAGGGGACAGGGATAATTCACCCCTCCACTTT.